A selection of T cell receptor beta chains follows, all from one sample in a study of CD8 T cells in Susac syndrome. TCRdb independently ran MiXCR on the immunoSEQ multiplex PCR reads; one entry per CDR3 protein. The table includes 150,000 to 200,000 distinct CDR3 sequences, 94% detected once. The sample consisted of CD4+ T cells from PBMCs. All receptors come from a human donor with multiple sclerosis. CDR3s include the opening cysteine and the closing phenylalanine or tryptophan. The order of the fields is CDR3 length, J gene, V gene, CDR3 protein.

16,TRBJ2-5,TRBV4-2,CASRQTPGQGTETQYF
16,TRBJ2-6,TRBV19,CASTALGGAGANVLTF
13,TRBJ2-7,TRBV28,CASSLHTSYEQYF
12,TRBJ1-5,TRBV12-3/TRBV12-4,CASGGGLQPQHF
12,TRBJ2-4,TRBV29-1,CSVEEGGAIQYF
16,TRBJ1-1,TRBV6-1,CASSEHTGTVNTEAFF
14,TRBJ1-6,TRBV3-1,CASSQATGQSPLHF
15,TRBJ2-5,TRBV12-3/TRBV12-4,CASSSNRDPGETQYF
17,TRBJ2-3,TRBV20-1,CSASSGTSGKVGDTQYF
14,TRBJ2-3,TRBV28,CASDRGLGTDTQYF
15,TRBJ2-3,TRBV6-1,CASSEWGGGLDTQYF
17,TRBJ2-2,TRBV12-3/TRBV12-4,CASKYASGRAHTGELFF
17,TRBJ2-5,TRBV20-1,CSARNPTSGGYQETQYF
17,TRBJ2-1,TRBV7-2,CASSLGGGIPSYNEQFF
14,TRBJ2-7,TRBV12-3/TRBV12-4,CASSLGGTLYEQYF
15,TRBJ2-1,TRBV24-1,CATSRDRFGINEQFF
16,TRBJ2-6,TRBV30,CAWTRTGVAGANVLTF
16,TRBJ2-2,TRBV6-6,CASSPTHRGNTGELFF
14,TRBJ2-1,TRBV6-6,CASTNRDSYNEQFF
14,TRBJ2-5,TRBV20-1,CSARDQAGQETQYF